Below, 2 T cell receptor beta chains from the same sample are listed, as sequenced in a study of PD-L1 blockade in urothelial cancer. The protocol was immunoSEQ multiplex PCR, while the TCRdb copy is restricted to in-frame clones and leaves out a portion. The table has 41,000 or so clones, 70% to 85% seen once. This specimen was PBMCs, taken around atezolizumab (anti-PD-L1) treatment. These receptor sequences come from a man aged 55-75 years with urothelial cancer.

The J gene is TRBJ1-3, the V gene TRBV7-6; 10 bases line up with TRBD1. Germline V CDR1 and CDR2: SGHVS, FNYEAQ. This CDR3 contains 17 residues. Trimming at V came to 1 base and at J to 2 bases, leaving 5 bases not matched to a gene. DNA for the CDR3: TGTGCCAGCAGCTTAGTTTTCGGGACAGGGGCTGGAAACACCATATATTTT. Translation gives CASSLVFGTGAGNTIYF.

The chain has TRBV5-4 and TRBJ1-2; 9 bases agree with TRBD1. The CDR3 covers 14 residues. Germline loops: CDR1 SGHNT, CDR2 YYREEE (reference sequence). Unmatched junction bases numbered 5, after V lost 0 bases and J lost 8 bases. For the CDR3, the DNA is TGTGCCAGCAGCTTGGGGGGACAGGGACGCGGCTACACCTTC. Amino acids: CASSLGGQGRGYTF.